This T cell receptor beta chain was identified in a study of CD8 T cells in Susac syndrome. Notes on the study in general: The authors acknowledged that the study's TCR sequencing and HLA analysis involved relatively few individuals.

TEMRA cells were FACS-enriched, unlike CD8+ and CD4+ T cells, which were negatively isolated. With random hexamers, 0.5 to 1 ug RNA was reverse transcribed. The amplification used immunoSEQ multiplex PCR on TCR beta CDR3; it spanned 54 Vbeta and 13 Jbeta. TCRdb reprocessed the immunoSEQ multiplex PCR reads via MiXCR and lists one record per CDR3 protein. The sample has around 190,000 distinct CDR3 sequences, roughly 92% seen once. Worth noting for this clonotype: As yet, its antigen is unknown.

This receptor was obtained from a human donor in good health. The specimen sequenced was CD4+ T cells from PBMCs.

CDR3: CASSSDSRGSELFF. CDR3 DNA sequence: TGTGCCAGCAGTTCGGACAGCCGGGGGAGCGAACTGTTTTTT. The chain has TRBV6-5 and TRBJ1-4, with D perhaps matching TRBD1 (6 bases). V was cut by 4 bases and J by 12 bases, with 18 bases left in between. The CDR3 runs 14 residues. The germline CDR1 and CDR2 sequences are MNHEY and SVGAGI.